The 32 T cell receptor beta chains listed next were all sequenced from one sample in a study of identical twins (dated by TCRdb to 2016 to 2017). The receptor library was made with 5' RACE. Sequencing used an Illumina HiSeq 2000. TCRdb cleaned the public reads at Q25 with fastp, built clones with MiXCR and kept in-frame beta chains. Entries are consolidated by CDR3 protein sequence, retaining the most common genes and DNA. This sample is represented by some 330,000 distinct CDR3 sequences; 7% to 9.5% of them were singletons. The ten largest clonotypes hold over 7% of the sample. The sample consisted of naive T cells sorted from blood. The cell subset or site label corresponds to: cells isolated with a human naive T-cell isolation kit. Source of these receptors: a woman in her forties or fifties in good health.

This clonotype was recorded at least ten times. The rearrangement links TRBV20-1 to TRBJ2-1, with D maybe TRBD1 (6 bases). The CDR3 runs 17 residues. With 5 bases removed from V and 7 bases from J, the gap between germline ends came to 27 bases. CDR1 is DFQATT and CDR2 is SNEGSKA in the germline V gene (reference sequence). The CDR3 spells CSAEPLGIQGPWNEQFF. The CDR3, as DNA: TGCAGTGCTGAGCCCCTCGGAATCCAGGGGCCGTGGAATGAGCAGTTCTTC.

At least ten counts were recorded for this clonotype. The genes are TRBV15 and TRBJ2-2; D unresolved. V was clipped by 4 bases and J by 1 base, with 1 base between them. The CDR3 contains 12 residues. Germline lookup yields CDR1 LNHNV and CDR2 YYDKDF (reference sequence). The CDR3 loop reads CATSKNTGELFF. As DNA, the CDR3 is TGTGCCACCAGCAAGAACACCGGGGAGCTGTTTTTT.

Only a few counts were recorded for this clonotype. The chain carries TRBV6-6 and TRBJ2-1; D may be TRBD2 (6 bases). CDR3 size: 18 residues. Germline values: CDR1 MNHNY, CDR2 SVGAGI (reference sequence). V gave up 6 bases and J gave up 0 bases, with 21 bases separating them. The CDR3 bases are TGTGCCAGCAGCCTGACGGACGGGACTTTCCGCTCCTACAATGAGCAGTTCTTC. Translated, it gives CASSLTDGTFRSYNEQFF.

This clonotype was recorded many times. The V call is TRBV29-1, the J call TRBJ1-5; no definite D call. Germline V gene sequence: CDR1 SQVTM, CDR2 ANQGSEA. CDR3 length equals 13 residues. Trimming removed 7 bases from V and 3 bases from J, with 13 bases in between. The CDR3 DNA follows: TGCAGCGCGATCCGGGAGGCCAATCAGCCCCAGCATTTT. Residues: CSAIREANQPQHF.

This clonotype was observed a handful of times. The chain links TRBV5-1 to TRBJ2-1; TRBD2 is a possible D gene (7 bases). Germline lookup yields CDR1 SGHRS and CDR2 YFSETQ. The CDR3 consists of 16 residues. V lost 1 base and J lost 5, with 16 bases in between. The CDR3 sequence: CASSLNGLGGNNEQFF. As DNA, the CDR3 is TGCGCCAGCAGCTTGAATGGACTAGGGGGTAACAATGAGCAGTTCTTC.

The genes are TRBV20-1 and TRBJ1-5; D remains unclear. Looked up from germline, CDR1 is DFQATT and CDR2 is SNEGSKA (reference sequence). The V end lost 5 bases, the J end lost 4 bases, and 12 bases lay between the germline ends. CDR3 length equals 13 residues. The CDR3 nucleotides are TGCAGTGCTTCGCAGACAACTAATCAGCCCCAGCATTTT. Its translation is CSASQTTNQPQHF.

This chain links TRBV12-3 or TRBV12-4 with TRBJ2-1; 13 bases map to TRBD2. This CDR3 is 15 amino acids long. Trimming removed 5 bases from V and 10 bases from J; junction bases left unmatched: 8. CDR3 sequence reads: CASSELAGGPGEQFF. CDR3 DNA sequence: TGTGCCAGCAGTGAACTAGCGGGAGGGCCGGGCGAGCAGTTCTTC.

This clonotype was seen repeatedly, ten times or more. The chain employs TRBV5-6 and TRBJ2-1; TRBD1 aligns across 8 bases. Germline V lookup: CDR1 SGHDT, CDR2 YYEEEE. The CDR3 totals 15 residues. The ends lost 6 bases at V and 1 base at J; junction bases unmatched: 6. CDR3 sequence (DNA): TGTGCCAGCACCCTGGGACAGGTTTCCTACAATGAGCAGTTCTTC. Its translation is CASTLGQVSYNEQFF.

Worth noting for this clonotype: It may be a read error: a sequence one base away is much more abundant. V and J are TRBV5-1 and TRBJ2-3; TRBD2 matches 7 bases. The V gene's germline CDR1 is SGHRS and CDR2 YFSETQ. The length of the CDR3 is 15 residues. CDR3 loop: CTSSLGGNGGDTQYF. In DNA form, the CDR3 reads TGCACCAGCAGCCTCGGGGGGAACGGGGGAGATACGCAGTATTTT.

CDR3: CASTLSGTGGYTF. The CDR3 nucleotides read TGTGCCAGCACTCTTTCCGGGACAGGGGGCTACACCTTC. This chain joins TRBV12-3 or TRBV12-4 and TRBJ1-2; 9 bases are a match to TRBD1. The CDR3 runs to 13 residues. V lost 7 bases and J lost 8; bases outside the gene matches: 8.

On this clonotype itself: A much larger clone differs by one base, so this may be a read error. This chain joins TRBV7-2 and TRBJ2-1; D possibly matches TRBD1 or TRBD2 (5 bases each). V was trimmed by 3 bases and J by 6 bases, leaving 15 bases between them. The CDR3 spans 15 residues. The germline V gene encodes CDR1 SGHTA and CDR2 FQGNSA. The CDR3 nucleotides are TGTGCCAGCAGCTTCCAGGGAAAGGGGACCAATGAGCAGTTCTTC. This translates into CASSFQGKGTNEQFF.

CDR3 amino acids: CASRKLAGGPQYF. Written as DNA, the CDR3 is TGTGCCAGCAGAAAACTAGCGGGAGGCCCCCAGTACTTC. The chain combines TRBV12-3 or TRBV12-4 with TRBJ2-5, with 12 bases lining up with TRBD2. V lost 6 bases to trimming and J lost 9 bases; unmatched junction nucleotides: 5. The CDR3 has 13 residues.

The rearrangement links TRBV29-1 to TRBJ2-3, with TRBD2 matching 12 bases. CDR1 and CDR2 (germline): SQVTM, ANQGSEA. The CDR3 has 16 amino acids. With V trimmed by 6 bases and J by 0 bases, 7 bases remained unmatched. CDR3 amino acids: CSVRTSGATSTDTQYF. The CDR3 nucleotides read TGCAGCGTAAGGACTAGCGGGGCCACTAGCACAGATACGCAGTATTTT.

There are a few counts of this clonotype. The rearrangement links TRBV12-3 or TRBV12-4 to TRBJ2-7; 12 nucleotides match TRBD1. J was trimmed by 7 bases and V by 3 bases; bases with no gene match: 7. The CDR3 has 15 residues. The DNA of the CDR3 is TGTGCCAGCAGTTTTCTGGGACAGGGGGCGAGGGAGCAGTACTTC. Protein sequence: CASSFLGQGAREQYF.

The V call is TRBV7-3, the J call TRBJ2-7; 7 bases are a match to TRBD1. The CDR3 runs to 13 residues. Unmatched junction bases numbered 11, after V lost 9 bases and J lost 6 bases. Germline V gives CDR1 SGHTA, CDR2 FQGTGA. In DNA, the CDR3 is TGTGCCAGTTCGACAGGGTCTTCAAGCGAGCAGTACTTC. Its protein product is CASSTGSSSEQYF. Full variable domain (remainder filled in from reference TRBV7-3 and TRBJ2-7): GAGVSQTPSNKVTEKGKYVELRCDPISGHTALYWYRQSLGQGPEFLIYFQGTGAADDSGLPNDRFFAVRPEGSVSTLKIQRTERGDSAVYLCASSTGSSSEQYFGPGTRLTVT.

The chain uses TRBV12-5 and TRBJ2-4; D is perhaps TRBD1 (6 bases). CDR1 is LGHNT, CDR2 FRNRAP, per germline. This CDR3 is 17 amino acids long. V gave up 0 bases and J gave up 4 bases, with 16 bases separating them. The CDR3 spells CASGLVLGTPKKNIQYF. Written as DNA, the CDR3 is TGTGCTAGTGGTTTGGTCCTTGGGACACCCAAAAAAAACATTCAGTACTTC. The variable domain in full, with the rest retrieved from reference TRBV12-5 and TRBJ2-4, is DARVTQTPRHKVTEMGQEVTMRCQPILGHNTVFWYRQTMMQGLELLAYFRNRAPLDDSGMPKDRFSAEMPDATLATLKIQPSEPRDSAVYFCASGLVLGTPKKNIQYFGAGTRLSVL.

This sequence joins TRBV2 and TRBJ2-7; tentatively, D is TRBD2 (6 bases). V gave up 3 bases and J gave up 2 bases, with 11 bases separating them. The CDR3 is 14 residues long. Germline V gene sequence: CDR1 SNHLY, CDR2 FYNNEI. Written as DNA, the CDR3 is TGTGCCAGCAGTGAGGGACTCCAGACCTACGAGCAGTACTTC. Its translation: CASSEGLQTYEQYF.

This clonotype was seen ten or more times. The chain combines TRBV5-1 with TRBJ2-3; possibly TRBD2 for D (6 bases). This CDR3 has 15 residues. Germline CDR1 SGHRS, CDR2 YFSETQ. With 4 bases removed from V and 4 bases from J, the gap between germline ends came to 16 bases. The CDR3 is CASSRDSYGADTQYF. Here the CDR3 DNA reads TGCGCCAGCAGCAGGGACTCCTACGGAGCAGATACGCAGTATTTT. Drawing the rest from reference TRBV5-1 and TRBJ2-3, the complete variable domain is KAGVTQTPRYLIKTRGQQVTLSCSPISGHRSVSWYQQTPGQGLQFLFEYFSETQRNKGNFPGRFSGRQFSNSRSEMNVSTLELGDSALYLCASSRDSYGADTQYFGPGTRLTVL.

In this sample, this clonotype turned up many times. The genes are TRBV6-5 and TRBJ2-7; D unresolved. Germline loops: CDR1 MNHEY, CDR2 SVGAGI. This CDR3 has 13 amino acids. V lost 2 bases, J lost 1 base, and 6 bases lay in between. The CDR3 sequence: CASSYGPSYEQYV. The DNA of the CDR3 is TGTGCCAGCAGTTACGGTCCATCCTACGAGCAGTACGTC.

This chain links TRBV24-1 with TRBJ2-1; D remains unclear. CDR3 length: 15 amino acids. Germline CDR1 and CDR2: KGHDR and SFDVKD. The V and J ends lost 1 base and 7 bases respectively, with 13 bases between them. This chain's CDR3 is CATSDLSLRTNEQFF. The CDR3, as DNA: TGTGCCACCAGTGATTTAAGTCTGCGTACGAATGAGCAGTTCTTC.

V is TRBV5-6 and J is TRBJ2-7, with D possibly being TRBD2 (6 bases). The CDR3 is 12 amino acids. V was trimmed by 4 bases and J by 5 bases, leaving 10 bases between them. The germline V gene has CDR1 SGHDT and CDR2 YYEEEE. The CDR3 coding sequence is TGTGCCAGCAGCCCGGGACTGGACGAGCAGTACTTC. This translates into CASSPGLDEQYF.

There are many counts of this clonotype. This sequence joins TRBV15 and TRBJ2-3, with D unclear. V was cut by 1 base and J by 7 bases, with 9 bases left in between. The germline gives CDR1 LNHNV, CDR2 YYDKDF (reference sequence). CDR3 length: 13 amino acids. The CDR3 DNA sequence: TGTGCCACCAGCAGAGGGGTGCGGTATACGCAGTATTTT. Translated: CATSRGVRYTQYF.

This clonotype appeared a few times. The chain combines TRBV5-1 with TRBJ2-7; perhaps TRBD1 as D (5 bases). Per the germline V gene, CDR1 is SGHRS and CDR2 is YFSETQ. This CDR3 is built from 16 residues. V shed 3 bases and J shed 0 bases, with 16 bases lying between them. The CDR3 here is CASSWARGLSSYEQYF. CDR3 DNA sequence: TGCGCCAGCAGCTGGGCAAGGGGTCTTAGCTCCTACGAGCAGTACTTC.

The chain uses TRBV5-1 and TRBJ1-1; D might be TRBD1 (6 bases). This CDR3 is 12 amino acids long. Per germline, CDR1 SGHRS and CDR2 YFSETQ. Trimming took off 5 bases at V and 8 bases at J, with 13 bases between the two ends. The CDR3 spells CASRGETGEAFF. DNA of the CDR3: TGCGCCAGCAGAGGTGAAACAGGGGAAGCTTTCTTT.

This clonotype was picked up many times. This sequence joins TRBV5-1 and TRBJ1-4; the D is unclear. V was clipped by 2 bases and J by 3 bases, with 11 bases between them. CDR1 is SGHRS and CDR2 is YFSETQ in the germline V gene. CDR3 length equals 15 residues. The CDR3 sequence is CASSLQTQPNEKLFF. CDR3 in DNA: TGCGCCAGCAGCTTACAGACCCAGCCTAATGAAAAACTGTTTTTT.

Ten or more counts support this clonotype. The V and J genes are TRBV27 and TRBJ2-1, with 11 bases identical to TRBD2. V was clipped by 4 bases and J by 4 bases; unmatched bases: 6. Germline V CDR1 and CDR2: MNHEY, SMNVEV (reference sequence). The CDR3 spans 16 residues. This CDR3 reads CASSSLSGRVYNEQFF. CDR3 nucleotide sequence: TGTGCCAGCAGTTCTCTTAGCGGGAGGGTATACAATGAGCAGTTCTTC.

This clonotype was seen a handful of times. The chain couples TRBV20-1 to TRBJ1-5, with D unresolved. V was trimmed by 1 base and J by 5 bases, leaving 9 bases between them. This CDR3 region has 13 residues. Germline-derived CDR1 and CDR2 are DFQATT and SNEGSKA (reference sequence). CDR3 nucleotides: TGCAGTGCTAGAGTTTCCAACGATCAGCCCCAGCATTTT. Protein: CSARVSNDQPQHF.

This clonotype was counted many times. The genes are TRBV9 and TRBJ2-2, with D maybe TRBD2 (5 bases). Trimming left V 3 bases short and J 1 base short, with 7 bases between. The germline V gene has CDR1 SGDLS and CDR2 YYNGEE. The CDR3 loop spans 14 amino acids. The CDR3 DNA reads as TGTGCCAGCAGCGGAGGACTGAACACCGGGGAGCTGTTTTTT. This sequence encodes CASSGGLNTGELFF.

The CDR3 loop is CASSLESRDYGYTF. The CDR3 DNA reads TGCGCCAGCAGCTTGGAATCAAGGGACTATGGCTACACCTTC. This sequence joins TRBV5-1 and TRBJ1-2, with no clear D. The CDR3 totals 14 residues. CDR1 is SGHRS and CDR2 is YFSETQ in the germline V gene. Trimming cost V 0 bases and J 3 bases, with 9 bases left between them.

The chain is built from TRBV10-3 and TRBJ2-2; 8 bases map to TRBD1. This CDR3 contains 13 residues. CDR1 is ENHRY, CDR2 SYGVKD, per germline. J gave up 7 bases and V 11 bases, and 9 bases lay outside the gene matches. The CDR3 here is CAGWTGSDGELFF. The CDR3 bases are TGTGCCGGGTGGACAGGGTCGGACGGGGAGCTGTTTTTT.

This clonotype was found many times. The V gene is TRBV29-1, the J gene TRBJ2-3, with a tentative D call TRBD1 (6 bases). Germline CDR1 reads SQVTM; CDR2 reads ANQGSEA. The CDR3 runs to 15 residues. Deletions cut 4 bases from V and 1 base from J, with 15 bases between. CDR3 in amino acids: CSVAGQNWGTDTQYF. The CDR3 nucleotides are TGCAGCGTTGCGGGACAAAACTGGGGCACAGATACGCAGTATTTT.

V usage is TRBV14 and J usage is TRBJ2-1; 14 nucleotides align to TRBD2. The V and J ends lost 7 bases and 10 bases, in that order; junction bases with no gene match: 21. Germline V gene sequence: CDR1 SGHDN, CDR2 FVKESK. The CDR3 length is 19 residues. CDR3 DNA: TGTGCCAGCAACGCCTGGGGACAGACTCCGGGACTAGCGGGAGAGGAGCAGTTCTTC. Translated, it gives CASNAWGQTPGLAGEEQFF. The full variable domain, rest sourced from reference TRBV14 and TRBJ2-1, is EAGVTQFPSHSVIEKGQTVTLRCDPISGHDNLYWYRRVMGKEIKFLLHFVKESKQDESGMPNNRFLAERTGGTYSTLKVQPAELEDSGVYFCASNAWGQTPGLAGEEQFFGPGTRLTVL.